This T cell receptor (beta chain) is from a study of blood T cell repertoires in COVID-19. Per the original methods: Amplification of reference gene primers was used by the study to estimate nucleated cell counts. Libraries were prepared by immunoSEQ multiplex PCR; TCRdb keeps only in-frame clonotypes and omits some of them. V, J and clone size are those of that table, while D and trimming were read from the DNA. This sample yields about 100,000 clones, of which about nine tenths are seen a single time; roughly 7% belongs to the top ten. Material: peripheral blood. The sequence was obtained from a man younger than 30 with COVID-19, enrolled during active disease.

The CDR3 reads CASSLAKRTGRYGYTF. In nucleotides, the CDR3 is TGTGCCAGCAGCTTAGCGAAGAGGACAGGAAGATATGGCTACACCTTC. The chain combines TRBV7-2 with TRBJ1-2, with 7 bases aligning to TRBD1. With 0 bases clipped from V and 5 bases from J, the junction kept 9 bases outside the gene matches. This CDR3 contains 16 residues. Per germline, CDR1 SGHTA and CDR2 FQGNSA.